These 2 T cell receptor beta chains originate from one sample sequenced in a study of metastatic and nonmetastatic thyroid tumors. Thyroid surgery took place with no prior treatment in any patient. MiXCR reprocessed the PCR reads for TCRdb. The sample has roughly 40,000 clones, 12% seen once. Material: blood. These receptors were obtained from a male donor with papillary thyroid cancer or a benign thyroid nodule (not recorded which). Some clones in this sample may be carry-over from other donors' samples.

This clone came up many times. This sequence joins TRBV9 and TRBJ2-2; 10 nucleotides match TRBD2. The CDR3 is 16 amino acids. The J segment lost 5 bases and the V segment lost 4 bases, leaving 8 bases of the junction unmatched. The germline V gene encodes CDR1 SGDLS and CDR2 YYNGEE. This CDR3 reads CASSPLGSGGTGELFF. CDR3 DNA: TGTGCCAGCAGCCCCCTAGGTAGCGGGGGGACCGGGGAGCTGTTTTTT.

This clone was counted ten times or more. This chain uses TRBV11-2 with TRBJ2-7, with D uncertain. This CDR3 spans 13 amino acids. In germline, CDR1 is SGHAT, CDR2 FQNNGV. Trimming removed 1 base at V and 4 bases at J, with 8 bases between. The CDR3 is CASSLVRQYEQYF. The CDR3, as DNA: TGTGCCAGCAGCTTAGTTCGCCAATACGAGCAGTACTTC.